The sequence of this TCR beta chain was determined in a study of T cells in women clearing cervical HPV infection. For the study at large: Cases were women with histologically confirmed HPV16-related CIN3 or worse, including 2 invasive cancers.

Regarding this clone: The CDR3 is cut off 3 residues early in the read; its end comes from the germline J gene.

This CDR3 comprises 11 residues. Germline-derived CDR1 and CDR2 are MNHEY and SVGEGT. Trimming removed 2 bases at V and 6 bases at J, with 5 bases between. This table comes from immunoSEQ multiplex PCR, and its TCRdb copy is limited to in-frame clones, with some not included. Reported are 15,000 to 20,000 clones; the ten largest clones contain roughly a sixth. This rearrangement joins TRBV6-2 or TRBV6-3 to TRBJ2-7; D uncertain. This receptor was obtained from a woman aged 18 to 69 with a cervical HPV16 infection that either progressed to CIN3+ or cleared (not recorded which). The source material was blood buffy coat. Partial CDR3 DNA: TGTGCCAGCAGTTACACTTTCGAG. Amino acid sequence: CASSYTFE. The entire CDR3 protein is CASSYTFEQYF.